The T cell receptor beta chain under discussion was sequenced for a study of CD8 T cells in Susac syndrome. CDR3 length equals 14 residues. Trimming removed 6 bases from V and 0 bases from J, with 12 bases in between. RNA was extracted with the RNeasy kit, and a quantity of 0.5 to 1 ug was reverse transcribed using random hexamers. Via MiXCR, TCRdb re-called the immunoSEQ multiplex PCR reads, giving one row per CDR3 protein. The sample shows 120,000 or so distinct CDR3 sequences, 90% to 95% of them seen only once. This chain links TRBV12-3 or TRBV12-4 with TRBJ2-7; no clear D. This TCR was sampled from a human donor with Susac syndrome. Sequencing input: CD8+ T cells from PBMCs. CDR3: CASSPVGNSYEQYF. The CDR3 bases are TGTGCCAGCAGCCCCGTGGGGAACTCCTACGAGCAGTACTTC.